Below are 22 T cell receptor beta chains sequenced from a single sample in a study of blood T cell repertoires in COVID-19. Assay used: immunoSEQ multiplex PCR; TCRdb lists only in-frame clones, some missing. The data show about 360,000 clones, over 75% seen once. Sequenced input: PBMCs or T cells enriched from blood (not recorded which). These receptors were obtained from a man in his forties in a cohort exposed to, infected with or recovered from COVID-19 (not recorded which).

This sequence joins TRBV14 and TRBJ1-1; D is unresolved. Deletions cut 5 bases from V and 1 base from J, with 8 bases between. This CDR3 is 13 amino acids long. Germline-derived CDR1 and CDR2 are SGHDN and FVKESK. The CDR3 here is CASSSRQNTEAFF. The CDR3, as DNA: TGTGCCAGCAGCTCGAGGCAGAACACTGAAGCTTTCTTT.

The V call is TRBV10-3, the J call TRBJ1-4; D is undetermined. The CDR3 is made up of 14 amino acids. The germline V and J ends were trimmed by 3 bases and 4 bases, with 9 bases remaining between them. CDR1 and CDR2 (germline): ENHRY, SYGVKD. CDR3 nucleotides: TGTGCCATCAGTGAAGGAGGGATTAATGAAAAACTGTTTTTT. Translation: CAISEGGINEKLFF.

The chain links TRBV5-4 to TRBJ2-1, with TRBD2 identical over 7 bases. Germline assignment: CDR1 SGHNT and CDR2 YYREEE (reference sequence). Trimming at V came to 2 bases and at J to 8 bases, leaving 10 bases not matched to a gene. The CDR3 has 15 amino acids. DNA for the CDR3: TGTGCCAGCAGCTTTTCTGGCGGGAGTCTCTATGAGCAGTTCTTC. Protein: CASSFSGGSLYEQFF.

V and J are TRBV27 and TRBJ2-3, with 15 bases lining up with TRBD2. The V gene's germline CDR1 is MNHEY and CDR2 SMNVEV (reference sequence). J lost 7 bases, V lost 6 bases, and 17 bases had no gene match. This CDR3 comprises 19 residues. This CDR3 is CASRKLLMGTSGRTYTQYF. The CDR3 bases are TGTGCCAGCAGGAAACTACTTATGGGGACTAGCGGGAGGACTTATACGCAGTATTTT.

This chain joins TRBV10-1 and TRBJ2-1; 9 nucleotides match TRBD1. J was trimmed by 8 bases and V by 3 bases; bases with no gene match: 8. Germline loops: CDR1 WNHNN, CDR2 SYGVQD (reference sequence). The CDR3 is 15 amino acids. CDR3 loop: CASSDGGTGNDEQFF. The DNA for the CDR3 is TGCGCCAGCAGTGATGGTGGGACAGGGAACGATGAGCAGTTCTTC.

The rearrangement links TRBV5-1 to TRBJ2-5; TRBD2 agrees at 9 bases. With 4 bases clipped from V and 4 bases from J, the junction kept 11 bases outside the gene matches. The germline V gene has CDR1 SGHRS and CDR2 YFSETQ. The CDR3 has 16 amino acids. CDR3 in amino acids: CASSPYSGSGGETQYF. Here the CDR3 DNA reads TGCGCCAGCAGCCCCTATAGCGGGAGCGGAGGAGAGACCCAGTACTTC.

The rearrangement links TRBV30 to TRBJ2-5; 7 nucleotides align to TRBD1. J lost 4 bases, V lost 3 bases, and 11 bases had no gene match. CDR1 is GTSNPN and CDR2 is SVGIG in the germline V gene (reference sequence). This CDR3 is 15 amino acids long. In nucleotides, the CDR3 is TGTGCCTGGAGCTACAATAAGGGGGCCCGAGAGACCCAGTACTTC. Its protein product is CAWSYNKGARETQYF.

CDR3 bases: TGTGCCAGCAGTCTATTCGGGACAAATGACGACGAGCAGTACTTC. Translating it yields CASSLFGTNDDEQYF. This chain connects TRBV6-5 to TRBJ2-7, with a tentative D call TRBD1 (6 bases). The V gene's germline CDR1 is MNHEY and CDR2 SVGAGI. The CDR3 runs 15 residues. Between the trimmed V and J ends, which lost 5 bases and 5 bases, there was a span of 19 bases.

The chain couples TRBV4-1 to TRBJ1-5, with TRBD1 as a possible D gene (5 bases). Germline V gene sequence: CDR1 MGHRA, CDR2 YSYEKL. V was shortened by 0 bases and J by 7 bases, with 13 bases between the two germline ends. The CDR3 length is 15 residues. CDR3 DNA sequence: TGCGCCAGCAGCCAAGATGAAGACAGCTTACAGCCCCAGCATTTT. It codes for CASSQDEDSLQPQHF.

This chain joins TRBV11-3 and TRBJ2-2, with D possibly matching TRBD1 (5 bases). Germline V gene lookup returns CDR1 SGHNT and CDR2 YENEEA. Between the trimmed V and J ends, which lost 8 bases and 0 bases, there was a span of 10 bases. CDR3 length: 14 amino acids. This CDR3 reads CASSQATNTGELFF. The DNA for the CDR3 is TGTGCCAGCTCACAGGCCACGAACACCGGGGAGCTGTTTTTT.

J is TRBJ1-6 and V is TRBV6-1; TRBD1 is a possible D gene (5 bases). CDR3 length: 16 residues. Germline loops: CDR1 MNHNS, CDR2 SASEGT. V gave up 3 bases and J gave up 6 bases, with 15 bases separating them. The CDR3, as DNA: TGTGCCAGCAGTGATCGGCAGGGCCTCGGTAATTCACCCCTCCACTTT. This sequence encodes CASSDRQGLGNSPLHF.

The V gene is TRBV30, the J gene TRBJ1-5, with D uncertain. CDR3 length equals 13 residues. Trimming took off 1 base at V and 2 bases at J, with 6 bases between the two ends. Looked up from germline, CDR1 is GTSNPN and CDR2 is SVGIG (reference sequence). The CDR3 DNA follows: TGTGCCTGGAGTGCCAGTGGCAATCAGCCCCAGCATTTT. It encodes CAWSASGNQPQHF.

The table lists this clone with a count of one. The chain combines TRBV4-2 with TRBJ2-1, with TRBD2 matching 7 bases. V was clipped by 1 base and J by 2 bases; unmatched bases: 5. This CDR3 contains 16 residues. From germline, CDR1 is LGHNA and CDR2 YNFKEQ. CDR3: CASSQGAGAAYNEQFF. The CDR3 coding sequence is TGTGCCAGCAGCCAAGGGGCGGGAGCGGCCTACAATGAGCAGTTCTTC.

In its sample, this clone was seen a few times. This chain joins TRBV5-1 and TRBJ2-1; TRBD1 might be the D (6 bases). Germline CDR1 SGHRS, CDR2 YFSETQ. V shed 4 bases and J shed 3 bases, with 8 bases lying between them. The CDR3 is 13 residues long. In DNA form, the CDR3 reads TGCGCCAGCAGCGGGGGACACTACAATGAGCAGTTCTTC. Translated: CASSGGHYNEQFF. Combining the CDR3 with reference TRBV5-1 and TRBJ2-1 gives the whole variable domain KAGVTQTPRYLIKTRGQQVTLSCSPISGHRSVSWYQQTPGQGLQFLFEYFSETQRNKGNFPGRFSGRQFSNSRSEMNVSTLELGDSALYLCASSGGHYNEQFFGPGTRLTVL.

The V gene is TRBV4-1, the J gene TRBJ2-1, with D perhaps matching TRBD1 (5 bases). Germline assignment: CDR1 MGHRA and CDR2 YSYEKL. The CDR3 sequence is 14 residues long. The V gene lost 0 bases and the J gene lost 10 bases, with 13 bases spanning the gap. The CDR3 region has the DNA TGCGCCAGCAGCCAAGAAAGTTGGAGACAGGAGCAGTTCTTC. Translation gives CASSQESWRQEQFF.

The chain uses TRBV30 and TRBJ1-1, with 10 bases that match TRBD1. Germline CDR1 GTSNPN, CDR2 SVGIG (reference sequence). Unmatched junction bases numbered 7, after V lost 4 bases and J lost 5 bases. The length of the CDR3 is 14 residues. The CDR3: CAWTRDRGMTEAFF. DNA of the CDR3: TGTGCCTGGACCAGGGACAGGGGTATGACTGAAGCTTTCTTT.

This chain links TRBV15 with TRBJ1-5; TRBD1 matches at 8 bases. Germline CDR1 LNHNV, CDR2 YYDKDF (reference sequence). Trimming removed 3 bases from V and 4 bases from J; junction bases left unmatched: 2. The CDR3 sequence is 14 residues long. CDR3 sequence: CATSSRTGNQPQHF. CDR3 coding DNA: TGTGCCACCAGCAGTAGGACAGGGAATCAGCCCCAGCATTTT. Filled out from reference TRBV15 and TRBJ1-5, the complete variable domain reads DAMVIQNPRYQVTQFGKPVTLSCSQTLNHNVMYWYQQKSSQAPKLLFHYYDKDFNNEADTPDNFQSRRPNTSFCFLDIRSPGLGDTAMYLCATSSRTGNQPQHFGDGTRLSIL.

The chain has TRBV11-2 and TRBJ2-5; 7 positions match TRBD2. The V gene's germline CDR1 is SGHAT and CDR2 FQNNGV. V shed 1 base, J shed 5 bases, and the junction held 4 bases outside the gene matches. The CDR3 has 14 residues. The chain's CDR3 is CASSLVTSFETQYF. CDR3 coding DNA: TGTGCCAGCAGCTTAGTGACTAGCTTTGAGACCCAGTACTTC.

This clone was counted once. Compared with germline, one end of the junction differs, possibly owing to a read error. The genes are TRBV7-9 and TRBJ2-7, with 7 bases aligning to TRBD1. The CDR3 covers 12 residues. Germline CDR1 reads SEHNR; CDR2 reads FQNEAQ (reference sequence). The CDR3 DNA sequence: TGTGCCAGCAGCACAGGACAGGTCCCCCCCGACTTC. Protein sequence: CASSTGQVPPDF.

This chain links TRBV18 with TRBJ1-2, with 10 bases matching TRBD1. CDR1 is KGHSH and CDR2 is LQKENI in the germline V gene. Trimming cost V 6 bases and J 2 bases; bases outside gene matches: 15. The CDR3 length is 18 residues. The CDR3 DNA reads as TGTGCCAGCTCGCCTGGGGCAGGGACAGGGGTCGTGAACTATGGCTACACCTTC. This encodes CASSPGAGTGVVNYGYTF.

V is TRBV6-2 or TRBV6-3 and J is TRBJ2-7; 7 bases are a match to TRBD1. Trimming took 2 bases from V and 6 from J; bases not matched to a gene: 1. Germline V gives CDR1 MNHEY, CDR2 SVGEGT. This CDR3 is built from 12 residues. The CDR3 bases are TGTGCCAGCAGTTACCGGACAGGCGAGCAGTACTTC. Translation: CASSYRTGEQYF.

The chain carries TRBV11-2 and TRBJ2-1, with D possibly matching TRBD2 (5 bases). CDR3 length: 15 residues. The V end was cut by 1 base, the J end by 9 bases, with 16 bases between. CDR1 SGHAT and CDR2 FQNNGV come from the germline V gene. CDR3 bases: TGTGCCAGCAGCTTAGCGGGCACTAGTCTTCGTGAGCAGTTCTTC. It translates to CASSLAGTSLREQFF.